The clone carrying this TCR beta chain occurred many times. This sample was included in a study of patients and donors after allogeneic stem cell transplantation. TCRdb reanalysed the RT-PCR reads using MiXCR and keeps one entry per CDR3 protein. The table has about 12,000 distinct CDR3 sequences, about 25% seen once; the top ten hold approximately 55%. The germline CDR1 and CDR2 sequences are SGHRS and YFSETQ. This CDR3 has 16 amino acids. With V trimmed by 0 bases and J by 4 bases, 6 bases remained unmatched. The chain couples TRBV5-1 to TRBJ1-5; 8 nucleotides agree with TRBD1. The sequencing input was blood, either unsorted or a sorted T cell fraction (not recorded which). The receptor comes from a human donor who was either an allogeneic HSCT recipient or a stem cell or donor lymphocyte infusion donor (not recorded which). It is not recorded whose cells these are; they may come from a transplant donor. The CDR3 sequence: CASSLGPDRGNQPQHF. The CDR3 region has the DNA TGCGCCAGCAGCTTGGGCCCTGACAGGGGAAATCAGCCCCAGCATTTT. Combining the CDR3 with reference TRBV5-1 and TRBJ1-5 gives the whole variable domain KAGVTQTPRYLIKTRGQQVTLSCSPISGHRSVSWYQQTPGQGLQFLFEYFSETQRNKGNFPGRFSGRQFSNSRSEMNVSTLELGDSALYLCASSLGPDRGNQPQHFGDGTRLSIL.